The 28 T cell receptor beta chains presented below share a single source sample, sequenced in a study of early T cells in non-severe SARS-CoV-2 infection (dated by TCRdb to 2020 to 2023). Receptor libraries were prepared by 5' RACE. Sequencing used a NextSeq 500. Using fastp trimming at Q25 and MiXCR clonotype assembly, TCRdb reanalyzed the public sequencing data and kept in-frame beta chains. Each CDR3 protein appears once, grouped with its most common genes and DNA. The sample profile shows about 59,000 distinct CDR3 sequences; 9.5% to 14% of them were found once. 1.7% of the sample belongs to the ten largest clones. The sequenced sample was whole blood. The receptor source for this set is an adult who was a healthcare worker with PCR-confirmed SARS-CoV-2 infection or an uninfected control (not recorded which).

This clonotype was detected ten times or more. The chain employs TRBV6-1 and TRBJ2-3, with a weak D call TRBD1 (5 bases). Germline CDR1 is MNHNS and CDR2 is SASEGT. The CDR3 consists of 15 residues. V was clipped by 8 bases and J by 0 bases, with 15 bases between them. DNA of the CDR3: TGTGCCAGCGGAACACAGGTGCCTAGCACAGATACGCAGTATTTT. Protein sequence: CASGTQVPSTDTQYF.

This clonotype was observed many times. V and J are TRBV14 and TRBJ2-3; 8 nucleotides match TRBD2. V was pared by 2 bases and J by 3 bases, with 4 bases of the junction left unmatched. Germline CDR1 is SGHDN and CDR2 is FVKESK. The CDR3 covers 15 residues. CDR3 loop: CASSQTSGATDTQYF. The DNA of the CDR3 is TGTGCCAGCAGCCAAACTAGCGGAGCAACAGATACGCAGTATTTT.

The rearrangement links TRBV18 to TRBJ2-1; 9 bases line up with TRBD1. Germline V gene data show CDR1 as KGHSH and CDR2 as LQKENI. The V gene end was trimmed by 4 bases and the J gene end by 5 bases; junction bases not matched to a gene: 6. The CDR3 has 15 residues. The CDR3 here is CASSQQGALDNEQFF. The CDR3, as DNA: TGTGCCAGCTCACAACAGGGGGCTTTGGACAATGAGCAGTTCTTC.

At least ten counts were recorded for this clonotype. This chain links TRBV7-8 with TRBJ1-5; weak D call: TRBD1 (5 bases). The germline V gene encodes CDR1 SGHVS and CDR2 FQNEAQ. The V end lost 2 bases, the J end lost 7 bases, and 15 bases lay between the germline ends. The CDR3 covers 15 residues. The CDR3 region has the DNA TGTGCCAGCAGCTTAAGTGGGGCCCTCGAGCAGCCCCAGCATTTT. This gives the protein CASSLSGALEQPQHF.

V and J are TRBV7-3 and TRBJ2-1; D uncertain. The CDR3 is made up of 13 amino acids. Trimming cost V 5 bases and J 4 bases, with 9 bases left between them. Germline values: CDR1 SGHTA, CDR2 FQGTGA. Here the CDR3 reads CASSAHGYNEQFF. The CDR3, as DNA: TGTGCCAGCAGCGCACATGGGTACAATGAGCAGTTCTTC.

The chain has TRBV11-3 and TRBJ2-7; D is uncertain. The CDR3 runs 14 residues. V lost 5 bases, J lost 0 bases, and 11 bases lay in between. Per germline, CDR1 SGHNT and CDR2 YENEEA. CDR3 nucleotides: TGTGCCAGCAGCCCCACCGCCAGCTCCTACGAGCAGTACTTC. It yields the protein CASSPTASSYEQYF.

This clonotype was seen many times. CDR3 DNA: TGTGCCAGCAGGACAGCGGGGGAGAACACTGAAGCTTTCTTT. Its translation is CASRTAGENTEAFF. This rearrangement joins TRBV2 to TRBJ1-1, with a tentative D call TRBD1 (5 bases). CDR1 is SNHLY, CDR2 FYNNEI, per germline. V lost 6 bases and J 1 base, leaving 12 bases between the germline ends. The CDR3 is made up of 14 amino acids.

This clonotype was recorded many times. The chain uses TRBV3-1 and TRBJ1-1; possible D gene TRBD1, 5 bases. CDR3 length equals 13 residues. Germline V gene lookup returns CDR1 LGHDT and CDR2 YNNKEL (reference sequence). V was cut by 0 bases and J by 8 bases, with 10 bases left in between. The CDR3, as DNA: TGTGCCAGCAGCCAAGATTTGCAGGGAGAAGCTTTCTTT. Its protein product is CASSQDLQGEAFF.

V and J are TRBV25-1 and TRBJ2-7; D possibly corresponds to TRBD1 (6 bases). V was clipped by 5 bases and J by 4 bases, with 15 bases between them. CDR3 length: 14 residues. CDR1 is MGHDK, CDR2 SYGVNS, per germline. CDR3 in DNA: TGTGCCAGCAGTAGCTACAGGGATGGGTACGAGCAGTACTTC. Amino acids: CASSSYRDGYEQYF.

The chain links TRBV5-5 to TRBJ2-3; no clear D. Deletions cut 2 bases from V and 2 bases from J, with 9 bases between. Per the germline V gene, CDR1 is SGHKS and CDR2 is YYEKEE (reference sequence). The length of the CDR3 is 14 residues. The CDR3 loop is CASSFFPTTDTQYF. For the CDR3, the DNA is TGTGCCAGCAGCTTTTTTCCTACCACAGATACGCAGTATTTT.

This chain uses TRBV3-1 with TRBJ2-7; D tentatively fits TRBD1 or TRBD2 (6 bases each). The CDR3 length is 14 residues. Germline V gives CDR1 LGHDT, CDR2 YNNKEL (reference sequence). V gave up 5 bases and J gave up 2 bases, with 13 bases separating them. The CDR3 nucleotides are TGTGCCAGCAGCTTCCGGGGGACAACCTACGAGCAGTACTTC. The encoded protein is CASSFRGTTYEQYF.

This clonotype was counted ten times or more. V gene TRBV27 combines with J gene TRBJ1-1; the D gene is possibly TRBD1 (6 bases). Trimming took off 6 bases at V and 1 base at J, with 12 bases between the two ends. This CDR3 has 14 amino acids. Germline values: CDR1 MNHEY, CDR2 SMNVEV (reference sequence). DNA for the CDR3: TGTGCCAGCAGATACAGGGTGACGAACACTGAAGCTTTCTTT. Translated: CASRYRVTNTEAFF.

This clonotype was counted at least ten times. The chain links TRBV29-1 to TRBJ2-3, with 9 bases matching TRBD1. Germline assignment: CDR1 SQVTM and CDR2 ANQGSEA. The CDR3 has 13 amino acids. After removal of 4 bases from V and 5 bases from J, the junction contained 4 bases not matched to a gene. CDR3 DNA: TGCAGCGTTGCCGGGACAGGGTTAGATACGCAGTATTTT. Its protein product is CSVAGTGLDTQYF.

The chain joins TRBV7-2 to TRBJ2-3, with 8 nucleotides matching TRBD1. Per the germline V gene, CDR1 is SGHTA and CDR2 is FQGNSA. The CDR3 consists of 15 residues. The ends lost 3 bases at V and 1 base at J; junction bases unmatched: 3. The CDR3 DNA reads TGTGCCAGCAGCTTCGGGACAGGTGGCACAGATACGCAGTATTTT. Protein sequence: CASSFGTGGTDTQYF.

This clonotype was detected many times. The genes are TRBV6-5 and TRBJ2-3, with no clear D. CDR1 and CDR2 from the germline V gene are MNHEY and SVGAGI. Trimming pared 5 bases from V and 6 bases from J, leaving 12 bases between. CDR3 length equals 13 residues. CDR3 loop: CASSESSVDTQYF. CDR3 sequence (DNA): TGTGCCAGCAGTGAATCGAGTGTGGATACGCAGTATTTT.

This chain connects TRBV30 to TRBJ2-3, with D perhaps TRBD1 or TRBD2 (5 bases each). V lost 5 bases and J lost 7, with 13 bases in between. Germline values: CDR1 GTSNPN, CDR2 SVGIG (reference sequence). The CDR3 contains 12 residues. The CDR3 is CAWGSREYTQYF. The DNA for the CDR3 is TGTGCCTGGGGGAGCAGGGAATATACGCAGTATTTT.

V and J are TRBV5-1 and TRBJ2-7; a weak D match, TRBD1 (5 bases). The V gene lost 0 bases and the J gene lost 4 bases, with 11 bases spanning the gap. There are 14 residues in the CDR3. Germline V CDR1 and CDR2: SGHRS, YFSETQ. CDR3 loop: CASSLEGAWYEQYF. CDR3 bases: TGCGCCAGCAGCTTGGAAGGGGCCTGGTACGAGCAGTACTTC.

In this sample, this clonotype turned up many times. The rearrangement links TRBV29-1 to TRBJ1-2; a weak D match, TRBD1 (5 bases). V lost 7 bases, J lost 4 bases, and 10 bases lay in between. The germline V gene encodes CDR1 SQVTM and CDR2 ANQGSEA. The CDR3 consists of 11 residues. The chain's CDR3 is CSAGVGYGYTF. CDR3 sequence (DNA): TGCAGCGCGGGGGTAGGCTATGGCTACACCTTC.

This clonotype was detected ten times or more. The chain recombines TRBV12-3 or TRBV12-4 with TRBJ1-6; TRBD1 agrees at 8 bases. This CDR3 spans 14 amino acids. With 5 bases clipped from V and 3 bases from J, the junction kept 0 bases outside the gene matches. DNA for the CDR3: TGTGCCAGCAGTGGACAGGGCTATAATTCACCCCTCCACTTT. The encoded protein is CASSGQGYNSPLHF.

This clonotype showed up many times. The chain employs TRBV4-2 and TRBJ2-6, with D possibly being TRBD1 (5 bases). The CDR3 spans 16 residues. In germline, CDR1 is LGHNA, CDR2 YNFKEQ. The ends were cut back, 1 base at V and 8 bases at J, with 15 bases in the middle. The CDR3 loop reads CASSQAYKLGPNVLTF. CDR3 nucleotide sequence: TGTGCCAGCAGCCAAGCCTACAAACTGGGGCCCAACGTCCTGACTTTC.

In this sample, this clonotype turned up many times. The J gene is TRBJ2-3, the V gene TRBV20-1, with D possibly called TRBD1 or TRBD2 (6 bases each). Per the germline V gene, CDR1 is DFQATT and CDR2 is SNEGSKA (reference sequence). Trimming cost V 6 bases and J 0 bases, with 16 bases left between them. The CDR3 loop spans 15 amino acids. This chain's CDR3 is CSASGGAGSTDTQYF. CDR3 DNA: TGCAGTGCCTCCGGGGGCGCAGGGAGCACAGATACGCAGTATTTT.

This clonotype came up many times. The chain carries TRBV11-2 and TRBJ1-5, with 7 bases aligning to TRBD1. The ends lost 5 bases at V and 8 bases at J; junction bases unmatched: 12. Germline CDR1 SGHAT, CDR2 FQNNGV. CDR3 length equals 15 residues. The CDR3 DNA follows: TGTGCCAGCAGCCTCGGACAGGCGCAGGTAGAGCCCCAGCATTTT. It encodes CASSLGQAQVEPQHF.

This clonotype has more than one count but fewer than ten. The rearrangement joins TRBV7-9 to TRBJ1-1; no definite D call. Trimming took 5 bases from V and 0 from J, leaving 4 bases between them. This CDR3 comprises 12 residues. Germline values: CDR1 SEHNR, CDR2 FQNEAQ (reference sequence). This CDR3 is CASSPMNTEAFF. The CDR3 nucleotides read TGTGCCAGCAGCCCGATGAACACTGAAGCTTTCTTT.

This clonotype occurred many times. V gene TRBV20-1 combines with J gene TRBJ2-5; 11 bases are shared with TRBD1. The germline gives CDR1 DFQATT, CDR2 SNEGSKA (reference sequence). This CDR3 is built from 17 residues. V lost 2 bases to trimming and J lost 1 base; unmatched junction nucleotides: 9. In DNA, the CDR3 is TGCAGTGCTAGACGGACAGGGGGCAATCGACCCCAAGAGACCCAGTACTTC. Translating it yields CSARRTGGNRPQETQYF.

At least ten counts were recorded for this clonotype. The chain recombines TRBV30 with TRBJ1-3; possible D gene TRBD1, 5 bases. In germline, CDR1 is GTSNPN, CDR2 SVGIG (reference sequence). CDR3 length: 13 amino acids. With 3 bases removed from V and 2 bases from J, the gap between germline ends came to 8 bases. CDR3 sequence (DNA): TGTGCCTGGAGCCTGACAGCTGGAAACACCATATATTTT. It is translated as CAWSLTAGNTIYF.

There are a few counts of this clonotype. The J gene is TRBJ2-3, the V gene TRBV5-1; D is unclear. V was clipped by 4 bases and J by 0 bases, with 3 bases between them. The CDR3 length is 12 residues. Germline V gives CDR1 SGHRS, CDR2 YFSETQ. The CDR3 nucleotides read TGCGCCAGCAGCCATAGCACAGATACGCAGTATTTT. It specifies CASSHSTDTQYF.

This clonotype was seen at least ten times. The CDR3 sequence: CASSVLAGYNEQFF. In DNA, the CDR3 is TGTGCCAGCAGCGTACTAGCGGGGTACAATGAGCAGTTCTTC. V gene TRBV2 combines with J gene TRBJ2-1, with 10 bases fitting TRBD2. The CDR3 loop spans 14 amino acids. The germline V gene has CDR1 SNHLY and CDR2 FYNNEI. V shed 6 bases and J 4 bases; nucleotides not matched to a gene: 3.

In this sample, this clonotype turned up many times. The chain recombines TRBV12-3 or TRBV12-4 with TRBJ2-2; TRBD2 might be the D (5 bases). This CDR3 is 13 amino acids long. Trimming removed 2 bases from V and 7 bases from J, with 8 bases in between. Here the CDR3 reads CASSLMGVGELFF. The CDR3 nucleotides read TGTGCCAGCAGTTTAATGGGAGTCGGGGAGCTGTTTTTT.